Each of the 3 T cell receptor beta chains below was sequenced from the same sample in a study of OX40 agonist ivuxolimab in advanced cancers. Sequencing was performed with immunoSEQ multiplex PCR; in TCRdb, only in-frame clones are kept and a portion is missing. The sample lists some 54,000 clones; over 75% were seen once. The specimen was CD4+ or CD8+ T cells sorted from blood, collected in a trial of the OX40 agonist ivuxolimab. These receptors came from an adult with an advanced solid tumor such as melanoma, head and neck, liver or kidney cancer.

The chain is built from TRBV7-3 and TRBJ2-3; TRBD2 is a possible D gene (5 bases). Germline-derived CDR1 and CDR2 are SGHTA and FQGTGA. With 1 base removed from V and 1 base from J, the gap between germline ends came to 12 bases. CDR3 length: 16 amino acids. The CDR3, as DNA: TGTGCCAGCAGCTTAAGGGGAGAAACCCGCACAGATACGCAGTATTTT. Translating it yields CASSLRGETRTDTQYF.

The V call is TRBV5-8, the J call TRBJ1-5, with TRBD1 as a possible D gene (5 bases). The length of the CDR3 is 16 residues. CDR1 is SGHTS, CDR2 YDEGEE, per germline. Trimming took off 4 bases at V and 3 bases at J, with 17 bases between the two ends. The CDR3 DNA reads as TGTGCCAGCAGCCCTGAGGCGGGGGGTTTCAATCAGCCCCAGCATTTT. Amino acid sequence: CASSPEAGGFNQPQHF.

The chain has TRBV7-2 and TRBJ2-2; possible D gene TRBD2, 6 bases. The CDR3 totals 15 residues. Trimming removed 3 bases from V and 0 bases from J, with 8 bases in between. The V gene's germline CDR1 is SGHTA and CDR2 FQGNSA. Written as DNA, the CDR3 is TGTGCCAGCAGCTTTGCGGGGTCGAACACCGGGGAGCTGTTTTTT. Amino acid sequence: CASSFAGSNTGELFF.